The 30 T cell receptor beta chains in this list originate from one sample, sequenced in a study of T-cell memory formation after mild COVID-19. From the 5' RACE reads, TCRdb called clonotypes with MiXCR, one entry per CDR3 protein. Here the sample spans 380,000 or so distinct CDR3 sequences, 13% to 15% being singletons. Sequenced input: PBMCs or a T cell subset sorted from them (not recorded which). The receptors derive from a man between 18 and 29 years old who had mild COVID-19 (a few samples of this study predate the infection). Cell type and time point are not known.

This clonotype was counted a few times. J is TRBJ2-7 and V is TRBV2; D ambiguous. Germline V gives CDR1 SNHLY, CDR2 FYNNEI. The CDR3 length is 13 residues. Trimming removed 7 bases at V and 0 bases at J, with 10 bases between. Written as DNA, the CDR3 is TGTGCCAGCAAGGGTACAAGCTCCTACGAGCAGTACGTC. Protein sequence: CASKGTSSYEQYV.

This clonotype was found a few times. The chain recombines TRBV15 with TRBJ1-4, with D maybe TRBD1 (6 bases). Trimming removed 1 base from V and 7 bases from J, with 13 bases in between. CDR1 is LNHNV, CDR2 YYDKDF, per germline (reference sequence). This CDR3 comprises 15 residues. The CDR3 sequence is CATSRVSGAGEKLFF. The CDR3 nucleotides are TGTGCCACCAGCAGAGTATCAGGGGCGGGTGAAAAACTGTTTTTT.

The chain joins TRBV2 to TRBJ2-1; possibly TRBD1 or TRBD2 for D (7 bases each). Per germline, CDR1 SNHLY and CDR2 FYNNEI. V shed 2 bases and J shed 6 bases, with 11 bases lying between them. The CDR3 contains 14 residues. The chain's CDR3 is CASSETRGGNEQFF. The CDR3 coding sequence is TGTGCCAGCAGTGAAACCAGGGGGGGCAATGAGCAGTTCTTC. The whole variable domain, remainder taken from reference TRBV2 and TRBJ2-1, is EPEVTQTPSHQVTQMGQEVILRCVPISNHLYFYWYRQILGQKVEFLVSFYNNEISEKSEIFDDQFSVERPDGSNFTLKIRSTKLEDSAMYFCASSETRGGNEQFFGPGTRLTVL.

This clonotype has a handful of counts. The chain recombines TRBV20-1 with TRBJ1-5; the D gene is possibly TRBD1 (5 bases). CDR3 length: 14 amino acids. Trimming removed 6 bases at V and 6 bases at J, with 18 bases between. Germline lookup yields CDR1 DFQATT and CDR2 SNEGSKA (reference sequence). This CDR3 is CSALGPSGSQPQHF. CDR3 in DNA: TGCAGTGCCCTGGGACCTTCTGGGAGTCAGCCCCAGCATTTT.

Many counts were recorded for this clonotype. The chain employs TRBV5-6 and TRBJ2-1; TRBD2 aligns across 14 bases. Trimming at V came to 6 bases and at J to 0 bases, leaving 14 bases not matched to a gene. This CDR3 is 20 amino acids long. Germline CDR1 reads SGHDT; CDR2 reads YYEEEE. CDR3 bases: TGTGCCAGCACCTCCCTTCCGGGACTAGCGGGGGAGAGCTCCTACAATGAGCAGTTCTTC. Its translation: CASTSLPGLAGESSYNEQFF.

The J gene is TRBJ2-7, the V gene TRBV6-2 or TRBV6-3; D could derive from TRBD1 or TRBD2 (6 bases each). The germline gives CDR1 MNHEY, CDR2 SVGEGT. V dropped 7 bases and J dropped 3 bases, with 16 bases sitting between them. This CDR3 has 14 amino acids. The CDR3 here is CASKDGGRSYEQYV. CDR3 bases: TGTGCCAGCAAGGACGGGGGCAGGAGCTACGAGCAGTACGTC.

The gene calls are TRBV4-2 and TRBJ2-1; D remains unclear. Trimming pared 0 bases from V and 6 bases from J, leaving 12 bases between. The CDR3 loop spans 15 amino acids. From germline, CDR1 is LGHNA and CDR2 YNFKEQ. The CDR3 DNA reads as TGTGCCAGCAGCCAAGAAGATGTGCTACCCAATGAGCAGTTCTTC. Amino acids: CASSQEDVLPNEQFF.

In this sample, this clonotype turned up a few times. The chain links TRBV27 to TRBJ2-3, with 9 bases lining up with TRBD2. V lost 4 bases to trimming and J lost 5 bases; unmatched junction nucleotides: 16. Germline V gives CDR1 MNHEY, CDR2 SMNVEV (reference sequence). This CDR3 has 18 residues. The CDR3 sequence: CASSSTLISGGFGDTQYF. CDR3 DNA: TGTGCCAGCAGTTCCACCCTGATTAGCGGGGGTTTTGGAGATACGCAGTATTTT.

This clonotype appeared many times. The V and J genes are TRBV7-2 and TRBJ2-1, with TRBD1 identical over 7 bases. Unmatched junction bases numbered 8, after V lost 5 bases and J lost 10 bases. This CDR3 is built from 13 residues. Germline lookup yields CDR1 SGHTA and CDR2 FQGNSA. CDR3 in amino acids: CASSKDRLGEQFF. The CDR3 region has the DNA TGTGCCAGCAGCAAGGACAGGTTAGGGGAGCAGTTCTTC.

The genes are TRBV6-2 or TRBV6-3 and TRBJ2-1; D is possibly TRBD2 (5 bases). The CDR3 has 13 amino acids. Germline CDR1 MNHEY, CDR2 SVGEGT. Deletions cut 4 bases from V and 7 bases from J, with 11 bases between. The CDR3 spells CASSLKTGNEQFF. CDR3 in DNA: TGTGCCAGCAGTTTAAAAACGGGAAATGAGCAGTTCTTC.

In this sample, this clonotype turned up many times. The chain recombines TRBV2 with TRBJ1-1; no clear D. Trimming cost V 6 bases and J 10 bases, with 12 bases left between them. The germline gives CDR1 SNHLY, CDR2 FYNNEI. This CDR3 has 11 amino acids. Written as DNA, the CDR3 is TGTGCCAGCAGGGAAAGTAGACGAGCTTTCTTT. Amino acids: CASRESRRAFF.

The chain uses TRBV14 and TRBJ2-6; no definite D call. The germline V gene encodes CDR1 SGHDN and CDR2 FVKESK. The CDR3 runs 16 residues. Trimming pared 2 bases from V and 2 bases from J, leaving 10 bases between. CDR3 loop: CASSQNAAPGANVLTF. The CDR3 bases are TGTGCCAGCAGCCAAAATGCCGCCCCTGGGGCCAACGTCCTGACTTTC.

This clonotype turned up a few times. J is TRBJ2-5 and V is TRBV7-2; D is perhaps TRBD2 (6 bases). The V end lost 3 bases, the J end lost 5 bases, and 13 bases lay between the germline ends. CDR1 and CDR2 from the germline V gene are SGHTA and FQGNSA. The CDR3 has 14 residues. DNA of the CDR3: TGTGCCAGCAGCTTCAGGCGGGGTTTGGAGACCCAGTACTTC. It yields the protein CASSFRRGLETQYF.

This clonotype turned up a few times. The V call is TRBV10-3, the J call TRBJ2-5, with D tentatively TRBD2 (6 bases). The CDR3 is 13 amino acids. Germline lookup yields CDR1 ENHRY and CDR2 SYGVKD. V was shortened by 3 bases and J by 4 bases, with 9 bases between the two germline ends. CDR3 in amino acids: CAISDTGVETQYF. CDR3 nucleotides: TGTGCCATCAGTGACACGGGGGTAGAGACCCAGTACTTC.

The gene calls are TRBV5-1 and TRBJ2-1; D is ambiguous. From germline, CDR1 is SGHRS and CDR2 YFSETQ. V was clipped by 7 bases and J by 0 bases, with 14 bases between them. The CDR3 has 15 amino acids. CDR3 DNA: TGCGCCAGCTTGGCGGCGCCGAGCTCCTACAATGAGCAGTTCTTC. Translated, it gives CASLAAPSSYNEQFF. The full variable domain, rest sourced from reference TRBV5-1 and TRBJ2-1, is KAGVTQTPRYLIKTRGQQVTLSCSPISGHRSVSWYQQTPGQGLQFLFEYFSETQRNKGNFPGRFSGRQFSNSRSEMNVSTLELGDSALYLCASLAAPSSYNEQFFGPGTRLTVL.

This clonotype has at least ten counts. The CDR3 loop reads CASSLGQSGANVLTF. The CDR3, as DNA: TGTGCCAGCTCACTGGGACAGTCCGGGGCCAACGTCCTGACTTTC. V is TRBV18 and J is TRBJ2-6, with 7 bases that match TRBD1. Unmatched junction bases numbered 4, after V lost 4 bases and J lost 4 bases. CDR1 is KGHSH, CDR2 LQKENI, per germline. The CDR3 runs to 15 residues.

This clonotype has only a few counts. V is TRBV2 and J is TRBJ1-2; TRBD1 matches at 10 bases. Germline V lookup: CDR1 SNHLY, CDR2 FYNNEI. The CDR3 has 16 amino acids. The V segment lost 5 bases and the J segment 1 base; nucleotides outside the gene matches: 7. CDR3 in amino acids: CASSFDRGLGNYGYTF. CDR3 nucleotides: TGTGCCAGCAGTTTCGACAGGGGGCTAGGTAACTATGGCTACACCTTC.

This clonotype was observed a handful of times. The chain combines TRBV6-4 with TRBJ2-7, with D unresolved. The germline gives CDR1 MRHNA, CDR2 SNTAGT. The V end lost 1 base, the J end lost 1 base, and 2 bases lay between the germline ends. This CDR3 contains 12 residues. CDR3: CASSDWSYEQYV. CDR3 DNA: TGTGCCAGCAGTGACTGGTCCTACGAGCAGTACGTC.

The rearrangement uses TRBV5-1 and TRBJ1-2; D remains unclear. Germline CDR1 and CDR2: SGHRS and YFSETQ. CDR3 length: 14 residues. V was clipped by 2 bases and J by 7 bases, with 15 bases between them. CDR3 loop: CASSFLEDYGGYTF. CDR3 DNA sequence: TGCGCCAGCAGCTTCCTGGAGGACTATGGTGGCTACACCTTC. The complete variable domain, with remaining parts taken from reference TRBV5-1 and TRBJ1-2, reads KAGVTQTPRYLIKTRGQQVTLSCSPISGHRSVSWYQQTPGQGLQFLFEYFSETQRNKGNFPGRFSGRQFSNSRSEMNVSTLELGDSALYLCASSFLEDYGGYTFGSGTRLTVV.

The chain uses TRBV24-1 and TRBJ2-3; 9 nucleotides line up with TRBD2. Germline V gene sequence: CDR1 KGHDR, CDR2 SFDVKD. The V segment lost 5 bases and the J segment 2 bases; nucleotides outside the gene matches: 13. This CDR3 region has 18 residues. This chain's CDR3 is CATSGSSGGLPHTDTQYF. DNA for the CDR3: TGTGCCACCAGTGGTTCGAGCGGGGGGCTCCCTCACACAGATACGCAGTATTTT.

In DNA, the CDR3 is TGTGCCAGCAGCCCGCGCGGGACGGCCAACTACGAGCAGTACTTC. It yields the protein CASSPRGTANYEQYF. V gene TRBV11-1 combines with J gene TRBJ2-7; the D gene is possibly TRBD2 (6 bases). V shed 5 bases and J shed 3 bases, with 17 bases lying between them. Looked up from germline, CDR1 is SGHAT and CDR2 is FQDESV (reference sequence). The CDR3 contains 15 residues.

This clonotype was observed many times. The chain links TRBV4-1 to TRBJ2-2; D is ambiguous. Germline CDR1 reads MGHRA; CDR2 reads YSYEKL. V lost 3 bases and J 3 bases, leaving 11 bases between the germline ends. The CDR3 extends over 15 amino acids. The DNA of the CDR3 is TGCGCCAGCAGCCAGGTGTTCAGCTACACCGGGGAGCTGTTTTTT. It encodes CASSQVFSYTGELFF.

The rearrangement uses TRBV7-6 and TRBJ1-6, with a possible D match to TRBD1 (6 bases). The CDR3 is 16 amino acids. The V end lost 1 base, the J end lost 7 bases, and 14 bases lay between the germline ends. Germline values: CDR1 SGHVS, CDR2 FNYEAQ. The CDR3, as DNA: TGTGCCAGCAGCTTAGGGTCTCGGGGGCAGAATTCACCCCTCCACTTT. Protein sequence: CASSLGSRGQNSPLHF.

This clonotype has just one count. The CDR3 DNA reads TGTGCCACCAGTGATTTAATGACGTTGAACACCGGGGAGCTGTTTTTT. This sequence encodes CATSDLMTLNTGELFF. The chain links TRBV24-1 to TRBJ2-2; D is unresolved. CDR3 size: 16 residues. Germline CDR1 and CDR2: KGHDR and SFDVKD. V gave up 1 base and J gave up 1 base, with 9 bases separating them.

This clonotype has only a few counts. The J gene is TRBJ2-7, the V gene TRBV4-1; TRBD2 might be the D (7 bases). The CDR3 consists of 15 residues. V was trimmed by 0 bases and J by 2 bases, leaving 11 bases between them. Germline loops: CDR1 MGHRA, CDR2 YSYEKL. The CDR3 reads CASSQDGGLTYEQYF. CDR3 coding DNA: TGCGCCAGCAGCCAAGACGGGGGGCTCACCTACGAGCAGTACTTC.

V and J are TRBV10-3 and TRBJ1-1; D uncertain. The germline V gene encodes CDR1 ENHRY and CDR2 SYGVKD. The CDR3 sequence is 12 residues long. Trimming took off 10 bases at V and 4 bases at J, with 13 bases between the two ends. For the CDR3, the DNA is TGTGCCACCACTTCAGGTGGCACTGAAGCTTTCTTT. Amino acids: CATTSGGTEAFF.

This clonotype turned up a few times. The rearrangement links TRBV7-9 to TRBJ2-3; D gene ambiguous. This CDR3 is 15 amino acids long. Between the trimmed V and J ends, which lost 5 bases and 0 bases, there was a span of 12 bases. CDR1 is SEHNR and CDR2 is FQNEAQ in the germline V gene (reference sequence). CDR3 sequence reads: CASSVSGDSTDTQYF. The CDR3 DNA reads as TGTGCCAGCAGCGTCTCGGGCGATAGCACAGATACGCAGTATTTT.

This clonotype was seen only a few times. The gene calls are TRBV6-1 and TRBJ2-1; 7 bases are shared with TRBD2. Germline V gene sequence: CDR1 MNHNS, CDR2 SASEGT. The CDR3 consists of 15 residues. Trimming took 7 bases from V and 2 from J; bases not matched to a gene: 8. CDR3 sequence reads: CASTRGDRPYNEQFF. DNA for the CDR3: TGTGCCAGCACCCGGGGGGACCGACCCTACAATGAGCAGTTCTTC.

The chain carries TRBV30 and TRBJ2-3, with TRBD1 matching over 8 bases. The CDR3 runs to 13 residues. Germline trimming cut 7 bases from V and 4 bases from J; bases unmatched to any gene: 7. The V gene's germline CDR1 is GTSNPN and CDR2 SVGIG (reference sequence). The CDR3 loop reads CASDRGASDTQYF. CDR3 bases: TGTGCCTCCGACAGGGGCGCATCAGATACGCAGTATTTT.

This clonotype was seen only a few times. An end of the junction does not agree with germline; a read error may underlie this. The chain links TRBV12-3 or TRBV12-4 to TRBJ2-1; the D call may be TRBD1 or TRBD2 (5 bases each). This CDR3 has 11 residues. The CDR3 loop is CASSTDRDEHF. The CDR3 nucleotides read TGTGCCAGCAGTACTGATAGGGACGAACACTTC.